The 26 T cell receptor beta chains below were found in one sample sequenced in a study of T-cell memory formation after mild COVID-19. TCRdb processed the 5' RACE reads anew with MiXCR; each CDR3 protein has one entry. Of 350,000 to 500,000 distinct CDR3 sequences in the sample, 20% were seen once. The sequencing input was PBMCs or a T cell subset sorted from them (not recorded which). Every receptor here comes from an adult woman who had mild COVID-19 (a few samples of this study predate the infection). Cell type and time point are not known.

This clonotype came up a few times. The chain carries TRBV11-2 and TRBJ2-1; D possibly matches TRBD1 or TRBD2 (5 bases each). The CDR3 runs to 14 residues. CDR1 is SGHAT and CDR2 is FQNNGV in the germline V gene. The ends were cut back, 6 bases at V and 7 bases at J, with 16 bases in the middle. CDR3 DNA sequence: TGTGCCAGCAGGGGACCTCCGAGGAGGAATGAGCAGTTCTTC. Translation gives CASRGPPRRNEQFF.

This clonotype was found a few times. V usage is TRBV4-2 and J usage is TRBJ2-2, with D unclear. From germline, CDR1 is LGHNA and CDR2 YNFKEQ. This CDR3 is 15 amino acids long. V was trimmed by 1 base and J by 2 bases, leaving 8 bases between them. The CDR3 spells CASSQAAANTGELFF. The CDR3, as DNA: TGTGCCAGCAGCCAAGCGGCGGCTAACACCGGGGAGCTGTTTTTT.

The chain combines TRBV12-3 or TRBV12-4 with TRBJ2-1; TRBD2 agrees at 8 bases. V gave up 6 bases and J gave up 6 bases; unmatched junction bases: 10. This CDR3 has 15 residues. The CDR3 spells CASSARRREVNEQFF. The DNA for the CDR3 is TGTGCCAGCAGCGCCCGGAGGCGGGAGGTCAATGAGCAGTTCTTC.

This clonotype turned up a few times. This chain connects TRBV14 to TRBJ2-1; maybe TRBD2 (6 bases). V was clipped by 0 bases and J by 8 bases, with 17 bases between them. CDR1 and CDR2 (germline): SGHDN, FVKESK. This CDR3 comprises 16 residues. The CDR3 is CASSQEGDSSGDEQFF. The CDR3 DNA is TGTGCCAGCAGCCAAGAGGGGGACTCGTCGGGGGATGAGCAGTTCTTC.

In its sample, this clonotype was seen a few times. The gene calls are TRBV6-4 and TRBJ1-5; D gene uncertain. The CDR3 spans 13 residues. Germline CDR1 is MRHNA and CDR2 is SNTAGT. Trimming shortened V by 4 bases and J by 7 bases, and 11 bases separated the two germline ends. For the CDR3, the DNA is TGTGCCAGCAGTGTCAGTTCAGAACAGCCCCAGCATTTT. Encoded protein: CASSVSSEQPQHF.

V usage is TRBV20-1 and J usage is TRBJ1-6; 8 bases fit TRBD1. In germline, CDR1 is DFQATT, CDR2 SNEGSKA (reference sequence). This CDR3 has 17 residues. J lost 0 bases, V lost 0 bases, and 4 bases had no gene match. DNA for the CDR3: TGCAGTGCTAGAGATCGGGACAGGAGCTCCTATAATTCACCCCTCCACTTT. Its protein product is CSARDRDRSSYNSPLHF.

This clonotype was seen at least ten times. The J gene is TRBJ2-3, the V gene TRBV5-1; 9 positions agree with TRBD2. After removal of 0 bases from V and 2 bases from J, the junction contained 4 bases not matched to a gene. Germline lookup yields CDR1 SGHRS and CDR2 YFSETQ. There are 16 residues in the CDR3. CDR3 region: CASSLALAGPTDTQYF. CDR3 nucleotides: TGCGCCAGCAGCTTGGCCCTAGCGGGACCCACAGATACGCAGTATTTT.

The chain joins TRBV5-6 to TRBJ2-4; D may be TRBD1 (5 bases). The CDR3 sequence is 14 residues long. Looked up from germline, CDR1 is SGHDT and CDR2 is YYEEEE. Trimming shortened V by 0 bases and J by 8 bases, and 12 bases separated the two germline ends. In nucleotides, the CDR3 is TGTGCCAGCAGCTTGGGCAGGGCCGGGTACATTCAGTACTTC. Translation gives CASSLGRAGYIQYF. Full variable domain (rest looked up from reference TRBV5-6 and TRBJ2-4): DAGVTQSPTHLIKTRGQQVTLRCSPKSGHDTVSWYQQALGQGPQFIFQYYEEEERQRGNFPDRFSGHQFPNYSSELNVNALLLGDSALYLCASSLGRAGYIQYFGAGTRLSVL.

This clonotype was recorded at least ten times. The gene calls are TRBV4-2 and TRBJ2-3, with D perhaps assigned TRBD1 or TRBD2 (5 bases each). Germline CDR1 reads LGHNA; CDR2 reads YNFKEQ. The CDR3 contains 13 residues. V dropped 7 bases and J dropped 4 bases, with 12 bases sitting between them. CDR3 loop: CASTHGASDTQYF. The CDR3 DNA sequence: TGTGCCAGCACCCACGGGGCGTCAGATACGCAGTATTTT.

The V and J genes are TRBV7-2 and TRBJ2-3; tentatively, D is TRBD1 or TRBD2 (6 bases each). The CDR3 loop spans 15 amino acids. Germline CDR1 reads SGHTA; CDR2 reads FQGNSA. Trimming left V 5 bases short and J 6 bases short, with 18 bases between. DNA for the CDR3: TGTGCCAGCAGCCCTGTCTCAGGGGCGGGGGATACGCAGTATTTT. This translates into CASSPVSGAGDTQYF.

Only a few counts were recorded for this clonotype. The genes are TRBV7-9 and TRBJ2-7, with a weak D call TRBD1 (6 bases). The germline V gene encodes CDR1 SEHNR and CDR2 FQNEAQ (reference sequence). V was pared by 0 bases and J by 2 bases, with 8 bases between. This CDR3 comprises 14 residues. As DNA, the CDR3 is TGTGCCAGCAGCTTAGCGGACAGTCCCTACGAGCAGTACTTC. The encoded protein is CASSLADSPYEQYF.

J is TRBJ2-7 and V is TRBV4-3; 8 nucleotides agree with TRBD2. Germline CDR1 LGHNA, CDR2 YSLEER. The CDR3 runs to 13 residues. V shed 3 bases, J shed 3 bases, and the junction held 1 base outside the gene matches. The CDR3 DNA reads as TGCGCCAGCAGCCAGGGACTAGTCTACGAGCAGTACTTC. This codes for CASSQGLVYEQYF.

This clonotype was counted many times. V is TRBV20-1 and J is TRBJ2-7, with TRBD2 matching over 8 bases. This CDR3 region has 15 residues. CDR1 is DFQATT, CDR2 SNEGSKA, per germline (reference sequence). J gave up 2 bases and V 0 bases, and 6 bases lay outside the gene matches. The CDR3 coding sequence is TGCAGTGCTAGAGATAGTAGCGGGGCTACCTACGAGCAGTACTTC. Translating it yields CSARDSSGATYEQYF.

The gene calls are TRBV6-6 and TRBJ2-3; 7 bases are shared with TRBD2. The V segment lost 2 bases and the J segment 4 bases; nucleotides outside the gene matches: 15. CDR1 and CDR2 (germline): MNHNY, SVGAGI (reference sequence). The CDR3 extends over 18 amino acids. The CDR3 here is CASSYTVSAGAGSDTQYF. CDR3 DNA sequence: TGTGCCAGCAGTTACACCGTGAGTGCGGGAGCGGGTTCAGATACGCAGTATTTT.

This clonotype was seen only a few times. The chain joins TRBV5-6 to TRBJ2-2, with 7 positions matching TRBD1. V was pared by 4 bases and J by 3 bases, with 3 bases of the junction left unmatched. CDR1 and CDR2 (germline): SGHDT, YYEEEE. The CDR3 length is 14 residues. CDR3 sequence: CASSLQGDTGELFF. CDR3 DNA sequence: TGTGCCAGCAGCCTGCAGGGGGACACCGGGGAGCTGTTTTTT.

This chain links TRBV4-3 with TRBJ1-1; 9 positions agree with TRBD1. The CDR3 has 18 amino acids. Germline CDR1 LGHNA, CDR2 YSLEER. V was pared by 2 bases and J by 3 bases, with 13 bases of the junction left unmatched. CDR3 in DNA: TGCGCCAGCAGCCAAATTTTAATTACAGGGGGCAGAGACACTGAAGCTTTCTTT. It translates to CASSQILITGGRDTEAFF.

This clonotype was found a few times. This sequence joins TRBV2 and TRBJ2-7; 8 nucleotides match TRBD2. With V trimmed by 0 bases and J by 13 bases, 2 bases remained unmatched. Germline lookup yields CDR1 SNHLY and CDR2 FYNNEI. The length of the CDR3 is 11 residues. CDR3 sequence: CASSEAGLEYF. CDR3 nucleotides: TGTGCCAGCAGTGAAGCGGGACTAGAATACTTC.

This clonotype has a handful of counts. The chain joins TRBV12-3 or TRBV12-4 to TRBJ2-1; the D gene could be TRBD1 or TRBD2 (5 bases each). The CDR3 contains 15 residues. The V end lost 6 bases, the J end lost 7 bases, and 19 bases lay between the germline ends. CDR3 bases: TGTGCCAGCAGAAAACCGGGACCCTGGGGGAATGAGCAGTTCTTC. Amino acid sequence: CASRKPGPWGNEQFF.

This chain connects TRBV7-7 to TRBJ2-1, with D possibly matching TRBD1 (6 bases). The CDR3 sequence is 16 residues long. CDR1 is SSHAT, CDR2 FNYEAQ, per germline (reference sequence). Trimming cost V 1 base and J 3 bases, with 13 bases left between them. The CDR3 DNA sequence: TGTGCCAGCAGCTTAGAATCCCAGGGGCTCTACAATGAGCAGTTCTTC. Encoded protein: CASSLESQGLYNEQFF.

This clonotype was recorded a few times. The chain couples TRBV18 to TRBJ1-1; 11 positions match TRBD1. The V gene's germline CDR1 is KGHSH and CDR2 LQKENI. The CDR3 is made up of 14 amino acids. The trim removed 2 bases at V and 5 bases at J, leaving 1 base unmatched. CDR3 region: CASSPRDRGTEAFF. For the CDR3, the DNA is TGTGCCAGCTCACCAAGGGACAGGGGGACTGAAGCTTTCTTT.

The DNA of the CDR3 is TGCAGTGCTACCCGGGACTTCACCAAAAGCTCCTACAATGAGCAGTTCTTC. This sequence encodes CSATRDFTKSSYNEQFF. The rearrangement uses TRBV20-1 and TRBJ2-1; TRBD2 might be the D (6 bases). Germline loops: CDR1 DFQATT, CDR2 SNEGSKA (reference sequence). V dropped 4 bases and J dropped 0 bases, with 19 bases sitting between them. CDR3 length: 17 amino acids.

This clonotype was seen many times. The rearrangement joins TRBV7-3 to TRBJ2-5, with D possibly matching TRBD2 (5 bases). The germline V and J ends were trimmed by 5 bases and 6 bases, with 13 bases remaining between them. Germline V CDR1 and CDR2: SGHTA, FQGTGA. The CDR3 covers 13 residues. CDR3: CASSRYEGQTQYF. The CDR3 DNA sequence: TGTGCCAGCAGCCGTTATGAGGGTCAGACCCAGTACTTC. Full variable domain (missing parts from reference TRBV7-3 and TRBJ2-5): GAGVSQTPSNKVTEKGKYVELRCDPISGHTALYWYRQSLGQGPEFLIYFQGTGAADDSGLPNDRFFAVRPEGSVSTLKIQRTERGDSAVYLCASSRYEGQTQYFGPGTRLLVL.

This chain uses TRBV6-5 with TRBJ2-7; 7 nucleotides match TRBD2. CDR1 is MNHEY, CDR2 SVGAGI, per germline. The CDR3 consists of 12 residues. Trimming took 6 bases from V and 3 from J; bases not matched to a gene: 2. The CDR3 here is CASRGLYYEQYF. CDR3 nucleotide sequence: TGTGCCAGCAGGGGACTATACTACGAGCAGTACTTC.

This clonotype has only a few counts. The chain combines TRBV5-1 with TRBJ2-3, with 7 bases matching TRBD1. The CDR3 is 15 amino acids. Germline CDR1 SGHRS, CDR2 YFSETQ. Trimming at V came to 7 bases and at J to 2 bases, leaving 10 bases not matched to a gene. Here the CDR3 DNA reads TGCGCCAGCGGCGCCACAGGGGTGGACACAGATACGCAGTATTTT. Residues: CASGATGVDTDTQYF.

The CDR3: CASSPGTSGTEQFF. The CDR3 DNA reads TGCGCCAGCAGCCCAGGGACTAGCGGGACTGAGCAGTTCTTC. The chain employs TRBV4-3 and TRBJ2-1; 13 bases align to TRBD2. The CDR3 is 14 amino acids. The germline CDR1 and CDR2 sequences are LGHNA and YSLEER. V lost 4 bases and J lost 9; bases outside the gene matches: 3.

In this sample, this clonotype turned up a few times. V and J are TRBV24-1 and TRBJ2-2, with 9 positions matching TRBD1. The germline gives CDR1 KGHDR, CDR2 SFDVKD. V lost 6 bases, J lost 1 base, and 2 bases stayed unmatched. The CDR3 covers 15 residues. The CDR3 DNA is TGTGCCACCAGTACAGGGGGCCTGAACACCGGGGAGCTGTTTTTT. Translating gives CATSTGGLNTGELFF.